The clone carrying this T cell receptor (beta chain) was seen more than once but under ten times. CDR1 is SQVTM and CDR2 is ANQGSEA in the germline V gene. J lost 7 bases, V lost 7 bases, and 12 bases had no gene match. The CDR3 spans 14 residues. TCR alpha and TCR beta cDNA libraries carrying sample barcodes and UMIs came from 5'RACE with constant-segment primers. TCRdb re-derived calls from the 5' RACE reads in MiXCR, one entry per CDR3 protein. The profile shows about 350,000 distinct CDR3 sequences, roughly 15% of them singletons. This sample was taken from a study of T-cell memory formation after mild COVID-19. On the study more broadly: TCR clusters were mostly confined to one donor each.

Input material: PBMCs or a T cell subset sorted from them (not recorded which). This chain joins TRBV29-1 and TRBJ2-1; 8 bases align to TRBD1. This sequence was found in a man younger than 30 who had mild COVID-19 (a few samples of this study predate the infection). Cell type and time point are not known. The DNA of the CDR3 is TGCAGCGGGATTGATTTGGACAGGGCGAATGAGCAGTTCTTC. Its protein is CSGIDLDRANEQFF.